This T cell receptor beta chain was captured by sequencing in a study of shared clonotypes between healthy human individuals. Remarks on this clone: What it binds is unknown.

The table came from immunoSEQ multiplex PCR; TCRdb's copy has only in-frame clones and leaves some out. Of 1,500,000 or so clones listed, 95% to 97% are singletons. Study-level results: The sole specimen, blood, was sampled, and tissue repertoires likely differ.

The source of this sequence is a man aged 25-45 years in good health. The sample taken for sequencing was naive CD4+ T cells sorted from blood. The sample's subset: CD45RA+ positively selected.

The CDR3 DNA is TGTGCCAGTAGTATTGCTGGGTTCGGGGAAAAACTGTTTTTT. Encoded protein: CASSIAGFGEKLFF. J is TRBJ1-4 and V is TRBV19; D call uncertain. The CDR3 totals 14 residues. The V gene lost 3 bases and the J gene lost 8 bases, with 13 bases spanning the gap. Germline V lookup: CDR1 LNHDA, CDR2 SQIVND (reference sequence).